The next 10 T cell receptor beta chains were all read from a single sample in a study of cytomegalovirus exposure and HLA in healthy donors. Primers: 60 Vbeta forward and 13 Jbeta reverse. Clones were read by immunoSEQ multiplex PCR, and TCRdb kept only the in-frame ones, dropping some. The table lists about 170,000 clones, more than 80% of them singletons. Sequenced: PBMCs. The source of these receptors is a male donor in good health and CMV-seronegative.

The chain employs TRBV30 and TRBJ1-2; 8 positions match TRBD1. The ends lost 4 bases at V and 2 bases at J; junction bases unmatched: 12. The V gene's germline CDR1 is GTSNPN and CDR2 SVGIG (reference sequence). This CDR3 contains 16 residues. Here the CDR3 reads CAWNPGGQAGNYGYTF. Written as DNA, the CDR3 is TGTGCCTGGAATCCAGGGGGCCAGGCAGGGAACTATGGCTACACCTTC.

This clone was detected once. The rearrangement uses TRBV7-2 and TRBJ2-7; TRBD2 aligns across 9 bases. The junction had 2 bases not matched to a gene; V was cut back by 1 base and J by 1 base. The CDR3 length is 15 residues. CDR1 is SGHTA and CDR2 is FQGNSA in the germline V gene. The DNA of the CDR3 is TGTGCCAGCAGCTTAGTGACTAGCGGATCCTACGAGCAGTACTTC. Protein product: CASSLVTSGSYEQYF.

The CDR3 DNA is TGTGCCAGCAGCCGTGGGCCCTATTCCACTGAAGCTTTCTTT. Its protein product is CASSRGPYSTEAFF. V and J are TRBV6-5 and TRBJ1-1; no definite D call. The CDR3 is made up of 14 amino acids. Trimming stripped 6 bases from V and 4 bases from J, with 15 bases between. CDR1 and CDR2 (germline): MNHEY, SVGAGI.

The J gene is TRBJ1-5, the V gene TRBV2; 7 bases align to TRBD1. Germline assignment: CDR1 SNHLY and CDR2 FYNNEI. The CDR3 runs to 16 residues. With V trimmed by 5 bases and J by 3 bases, 10 bases remained unmatched. Written as DNA, the CDR3 is TGTGCCAGCAGTCTTGCCGGGACAGCCAACAATCAGCCCCAGCATTTT. Translation: CASSLAGTANNQPQHF.

This clone turned up a few times. The chain is built from TRBV7-9 and TRBJ2-7, with D possibly being TRBD1 (6 bases). The V and J ends lost 6 bases and 2 bases respectively, with 14 bases between them. This CDR3 spans 14 amino acids. The germline V gene encodes CDR1 SEHNR and CDR2 FQNEAQ (reference sequence). The CDR3 region is CASSSPGHPYEQYF. The DNA for the CDR3 is TGTGCCAGCAGTTCCCCGGGACACCCCTACGAGCAGTACTTC.

This clone was recorded once. The chain recombines TRBV28 with TRBJ1-2; 8 bases match TRBD1. Germline assignment: CDR1 MDHEN and CDR2 SYDVKM. CDR3 length equals 13 residues. V shed 6 bases, J shed 4 bases, and the junction held 4 bases outside the gene matches. The CDR3 loop is CASRGQGAYGYTF. The DNA of the CDR3 is TGTGCCAGCAGGGGGCAGGGGGCCTATGGCTACACCTTC.

V gene TRBV7-2 combines with J gene TRBJ2-3; D is undetermined. Germline values: CDR1 SGHTA, CDR2 FQGNSA. V was clipped by 5 bases and J by 2 bases, with 17 bases between them. The CDR3 consists of 16 residues. Here the CDR3 reads CASSLRLSFHTDTQYF. In nucleotides, the CDR3 is TGTGCCAGCAGCCTCCGACTCTCATTCCACACAGATACGCAGTATTTT. Full variable domain (outside the CDR3, taken from reference TRBV7-2 and TRBJ2-3): GAGVSQSPSNKVTEKGKDVELRCDPISGHTALYWYRQSLGQGLEFLIYFQGNSAPDKSGLPSDRFSAERTGGSVSTLTIQRTQQEDSAVYLCASSLRLSFHTDTQYFGPGTRLTVL.

The CDR3 DNA reads as TGCGCCAGCAGCCAAGATAGAACAGGGAGCTACGAGCAGTACTTC. Translated: CASSQDRTGSYEQYF. The V gene is TRBV4-1, the J gene TRBJ2-7; possible D gene TRBD1, 6 bases. The germline V gene encodes CDR1 MGHRA and CDR2 YSYEKL. V was trimmed by 0 bases and J by 3 bases, leaving 12 bases between them. The length of the CDR3 is 15 residues.

The V gene is TRBV5-1, the J gene TRBJ2-5, with 8 bases fitting TRBD2. Germline lookup yields CDR1 SGHRS and CDR2 YFSETQ. V shed 3 bases, J shed 4 bases, and the junction held 5 bases outside the gene matches. The CDR3 covers 14 residues. The CDR3 loop reads CASSSGGGPETQYF. CDR3 sequence (DNA): TGCGCCAGCAGCTCCGGCGGGGGGCCAGAGACCCAGTACTTC.

The CDR3, as DNA: TGCGCCAGCAGCGTGGACAGGGGCTACGAGCAGTACTTC. Protein sequence: CASSVDRGYEQYF. V usage is TRBV5-1 and J usage is TRBJ2-7; 9 bases map to TRBD1. V lost 4 bases to trimming and J lost 3 bases; unmatched junction nucleotides: 2. Germline V gene data show CDR1 as SGHRS and CDR2 as YFSETQ. This CDR3 region has 13 residues.